A selection of T cell receptor beta chains follows, all from one sample in a study of T-cell memory formation after mild COVID-19. TCRdb recomputed calls from the 5' RACE reads with MiXCR, one row per CDR3 protein. The table records about 140,000 distinct CDR3 sequences, less than 25% of them present only once. The specimen was PBMCs or a T cell subset sorted from them (not recorded which). The receptors derive from an adult woman who had mild COVID-19 (a few samples of this study predate the infection). Cell type and time point are not known. Each CDR3 is given with its conserved first and last residue.

V	J	CDR3
TRBV9	TRBJ2-2	CASRAHPGELFF
TRBV19	TRBJ2-7	CASSIKGQGAPGSYEQYF
TRBV27	TRBJ1-1	CASSPGQGASEAFF
TRBV7-9	TRBJ1-2	CASSLALGDGYTF
TRBV29-1	TRBJ1-1	CSVVGNTEAFF
TRBV2	TRBJ2-7	CASEGQASVEQYF
TRBV5-1	TRBJ1-2	CASGGLPAGGYTF
TRBV9	TRBJ1-2	CASSVGGRAFGYGYTF
TRBV7-9	TRBJ1-2	CASSFPLNLYGYTF
TRBV20-1	TRBJ1-1	CSARGRQGAEAFF
TRBV7-9	TRBJ2-3	CASSLAAPVAQYF
TRBV5-1	TRBJ2-7	CASSHERYEQYF
TRBV29-1	TRBJ2-1	CSVEGQGVSSYNEQFF
TRBV6-2/TRBV6-3	TRBJ2-3	CASSPRTVGTDTQYF
TRBV9	TRBJ2-1	CASSVTSGWVNEQFF
TRBV3-1	TRBJ1-1	CASSPDGPGTEAFF
TRBV20-1	TRBJ2-4	CSARARYIQYF